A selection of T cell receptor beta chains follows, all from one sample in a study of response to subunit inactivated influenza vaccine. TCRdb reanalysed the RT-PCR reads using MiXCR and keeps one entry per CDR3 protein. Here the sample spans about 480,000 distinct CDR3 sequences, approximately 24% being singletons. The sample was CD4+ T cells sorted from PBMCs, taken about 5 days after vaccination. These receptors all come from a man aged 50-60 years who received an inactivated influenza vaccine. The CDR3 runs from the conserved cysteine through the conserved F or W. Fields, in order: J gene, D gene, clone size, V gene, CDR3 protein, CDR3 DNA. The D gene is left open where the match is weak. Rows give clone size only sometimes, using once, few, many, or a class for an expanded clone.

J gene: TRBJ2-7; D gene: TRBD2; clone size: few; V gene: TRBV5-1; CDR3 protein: CASSVIAGGPYEQYF; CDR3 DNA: TGCGCCAGCAGCGTGATAGCGGGAGGGCCGTACGAGCAGTACTTC
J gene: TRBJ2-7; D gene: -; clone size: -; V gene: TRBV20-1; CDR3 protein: CSAREVAVSYEQYF; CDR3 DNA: TGCAGTGCTAGAGAGGTAGCGGTCTCCTACGAGCAGTACTTC
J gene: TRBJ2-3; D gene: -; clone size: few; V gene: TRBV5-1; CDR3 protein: CASSLDTGWDTQYF; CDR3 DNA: TGCGCCAGCAGCTTGGATACAGGCTGGGATACGCAGTATTTT
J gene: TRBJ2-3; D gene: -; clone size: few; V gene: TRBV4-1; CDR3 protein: CASSQVTPTDTQYF; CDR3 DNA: TGCGCCAGCAGCCAAGTCACACCCACAGATACGCAGTATTTT
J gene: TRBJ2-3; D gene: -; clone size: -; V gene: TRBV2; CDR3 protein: CASRTGRGDTQYF; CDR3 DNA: TGTGCCAGCAGGACAGGGCGGGGGGATACGCAGTATTTT
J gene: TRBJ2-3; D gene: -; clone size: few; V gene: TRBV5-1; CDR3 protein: CASSLAGPRADTQYF; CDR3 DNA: TGCGCCAGCAGCTTGGCGGGACCGCGGGCAGATACGCAGTATTTT
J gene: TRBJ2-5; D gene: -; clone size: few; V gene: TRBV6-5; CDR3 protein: CASSQTEETQYF; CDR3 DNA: TGTGCCAGCAGCCAGACAGAAGAGACCCAGTACTTC
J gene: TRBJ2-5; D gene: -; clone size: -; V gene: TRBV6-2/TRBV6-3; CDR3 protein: CASSYSGEPGRETQYF; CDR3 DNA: TGTGCCAGCAGTTATTCCGGGGAACCCGGCCGGGAGACCCAGTACTTC
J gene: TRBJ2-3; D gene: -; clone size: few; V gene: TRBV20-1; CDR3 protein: CSANLGARTDTQYF; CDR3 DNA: TGCAGTGCCAATTTAGGGGCTAGAACAGATACGCAGTATTTT
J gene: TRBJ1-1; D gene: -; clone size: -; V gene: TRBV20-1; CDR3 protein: CSAREQEVTEAFF; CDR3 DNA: TGCAGTGCTAGGGAACAGGAAGTCACTGAAGCTTTCTTT
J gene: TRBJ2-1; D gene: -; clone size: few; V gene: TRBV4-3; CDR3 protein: CASSRPGPLGHEQFF; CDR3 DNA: TGCGCCAGCAGCCGTCCAGGACCCTTGGGGCATGAGCAGTTCTTC
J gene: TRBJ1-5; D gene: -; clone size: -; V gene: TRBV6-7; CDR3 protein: CASSAGAKGGNQPQHF; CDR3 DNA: TGTGCCAGCAGCGCGGGGGCGAAGGGTGGCAATCAGCCCCAGCATTTT
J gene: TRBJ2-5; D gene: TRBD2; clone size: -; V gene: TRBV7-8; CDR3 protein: CASSLISTGGWETQYF; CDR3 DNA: TGTGCCAGCAGCTTAATCTCAACGGGGGGATGGGAGACCCAGTACTTC
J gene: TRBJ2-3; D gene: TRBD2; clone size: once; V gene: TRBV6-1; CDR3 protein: CASSPAGVLADTQYF; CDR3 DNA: TGTGCCAGCAGTCCAGCGGGAGTTTTAGCAGATACGCAGTATTTT
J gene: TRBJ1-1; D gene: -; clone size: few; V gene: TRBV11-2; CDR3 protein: CASSSLGGGRVSTEAFF; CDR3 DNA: TGTGCCAGCAGCTCCCTCGGCGGGGGGCGGGTGAGCACTGAAGCTTTCTTT
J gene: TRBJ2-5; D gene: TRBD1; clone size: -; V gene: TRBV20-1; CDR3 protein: CSADVTGAQETQYF; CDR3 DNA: TGCAGTGCCGATGTAACAGGGGCCCAAGAGACCCAGTACTTC
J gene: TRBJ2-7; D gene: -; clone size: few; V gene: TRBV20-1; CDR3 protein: CSASDPYEQYF; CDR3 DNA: TGCAGTGCTAGCGATCCCTACGAGCAGTACTTC
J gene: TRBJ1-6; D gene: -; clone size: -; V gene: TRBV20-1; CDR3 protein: CSARPAQGVYNSPLHF; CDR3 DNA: TGCAGTGCTAGACCCGCCCAGGGTGTTTACAATTCACCCCTCCACTTT
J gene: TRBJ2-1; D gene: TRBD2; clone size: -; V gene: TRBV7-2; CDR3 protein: CASSLAVVTSGNEQFF; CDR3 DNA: TGTGCCAGCAGCTTAGCTGTCGTGACTAGCGGCAATGAGCAGTTCTTC
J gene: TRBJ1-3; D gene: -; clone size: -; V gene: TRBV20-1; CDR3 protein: CSARRPSGNTIYF; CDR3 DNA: TGCAGTGCTAGGAGACCCTCTGGAAACACCATATATTTT
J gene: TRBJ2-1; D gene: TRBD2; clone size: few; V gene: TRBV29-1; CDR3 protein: CSAEGTSGVDEQFF; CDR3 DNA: TGCAGCGCCGAGGGGACTAGCGGGGTCGATGAGCAGTTCTTC
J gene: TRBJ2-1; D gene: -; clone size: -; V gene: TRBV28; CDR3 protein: CASSLWDNSEQFF; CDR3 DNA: TGTGCCAGCAGTTTGTGGGACAACTCTGAGCAGTTCTTC
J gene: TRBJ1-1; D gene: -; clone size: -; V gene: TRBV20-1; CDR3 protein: CSARRGQTNTEAFF; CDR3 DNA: TGCAGTGCTAGACGCGGACAGACGAACACTGAAGCTTTCTTT
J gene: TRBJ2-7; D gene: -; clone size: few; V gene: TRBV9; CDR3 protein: CASSVGQHSSEQYF; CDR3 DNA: TGTGCCAGCAGCGTAGGACAGCATTCTTCCGAGCAGTACTTC
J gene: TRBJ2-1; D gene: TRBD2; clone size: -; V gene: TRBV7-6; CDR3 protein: CASSLAGTSGTYNEQFF; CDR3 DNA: TGTGCCAGCAGCTTAGCGGGGACTAGCGGGACCTACAATGAGCAGTTCTTC
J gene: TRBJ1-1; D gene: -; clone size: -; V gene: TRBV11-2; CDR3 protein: CASSLQRGGAEAFF; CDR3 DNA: TGTGCCAGCAGCCTACAAAGGGGGGGAGCTGAAGCTTTCTTT
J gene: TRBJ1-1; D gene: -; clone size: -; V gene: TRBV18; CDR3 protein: CASSEFQQNTEAFF; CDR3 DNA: TGTGCCAGCTCAGAATTTCAACAGAACACTGAAGCTTTCTTT
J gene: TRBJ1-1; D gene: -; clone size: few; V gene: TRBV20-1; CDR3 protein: CSASRFNRPEAFF; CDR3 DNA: TGCAGTGCTAGCAGATTTAATAGGCCTGAAGCTTTCTTT
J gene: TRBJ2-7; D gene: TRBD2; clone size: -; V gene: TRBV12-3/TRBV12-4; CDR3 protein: CASLRTSEDEQYF; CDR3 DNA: TGTGCCAGCCTCCGGACTAGCGAGGACGAGCAGTACTTC
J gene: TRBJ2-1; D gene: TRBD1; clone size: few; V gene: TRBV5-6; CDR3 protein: CASSWWGQTNEQFF; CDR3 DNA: TGTGCCAGCAGCTGGTGGGGACAGACAAATGAGCAGTTCTTC
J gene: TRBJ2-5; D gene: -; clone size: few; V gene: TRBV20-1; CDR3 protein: CSSGTGKETQYF; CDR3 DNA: TGCAGCAGTGGTACGGGGAAAGAGACCCAGTACTTC
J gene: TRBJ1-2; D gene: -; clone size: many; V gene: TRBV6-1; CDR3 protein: CASSEGRVSWSSGYTF; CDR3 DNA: TGTGCCAGCAGTGAAGGGAGGGTCAGTTGGAGTAGTGGCTACACCTTC
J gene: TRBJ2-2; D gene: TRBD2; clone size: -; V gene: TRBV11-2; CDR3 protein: CASSPYLGRDDTGELFF; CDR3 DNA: TGTGCCAGCAGCCCCTATCTAGGGAGGGACGACACCGGGGAGCTGTTTTTT
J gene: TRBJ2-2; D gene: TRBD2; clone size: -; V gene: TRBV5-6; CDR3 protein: CASSLAYSGAGELFF; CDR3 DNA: TGTGCCAGCAGCTTGGCGTATAGCGGGGCCGGGGAGCTGTTTTTT